Listed here are 14 T cell receptor beta chains from one sample, sequenced in a study of shared clonotypes between healthy human individuals. Measured with immunoSEQ multiplex PCR; TCRdb has only the in-frame clones, and not every one. Of hundreds of thousands of clones listed, 70% to 80% are singletons. Input material: PBMCs. Source of these receptors: a woman aged 40 to 55 in good health. Some clones in this sample may be carry-over from other donors' samples.

J is TRBJ2-1 and V is TRBV25-1, with 7 bases fitting TRBD2. The CDR3 loop spans 16 amino acids. Germline V gene sequence: CDR1 MGHDK, CDR2 SYGVNS. Trimming took 8 bases from V and 8 from J; bases not matched to a gene: 18. The CDR3 nucleotides are TGTGCCAGCGGGGGGGGATCGGTGGTCAACGATTATGAGCAGTTCTTC. It translates to CASGGGSVVNDYEQFF.

At least ten counts were recorded for this clone. V gene TRBV9 combines with J gene TRBJ2-4; possibly TRBD2 for D (6 bases). The CDR3 runs to 14 residues. Germline V CDR1 and CDR2: SGDLS, YYNGEE. V was clipped by 2 bases and J by 5 bases, with 11 bases between them. For the CDR3, the DNA is TGTGCCAGCAGCGTGCGCGGGGCAGAAAACATTCAGTACTTC. As protein: CASSVRGAENIQYF.

V usage is TRBV11-2 and J usage is TRBJ2-2; 7 nucleotides agree with TRBD1. Trimming at V came to 5 bases and at J to 5 bases, leaving 8 bases not matched to a gene. Germline V gives CDR1 SGHAT, CDR2 FQNNGV. The CDR3 extends over 15 amino acids. The CDR3 here is CASSPLTGRTGELFF. CDR3 DNA sequence: TGTGCCAGCAGCCCCTTGACAGGGCGGACCGGGGAGCTGTTTTTT.

Only a few counts were recorded for this clone. V usage is TRBV7-6 and J usage is TRBJ1-5; possibly TRBD1 for D (5 bases). Per the germline V gene, CDR1 is SGHVS and CDR2 is FNYEAQ. V was shortened by 10 bases and J by 2 bases, with 15 bases between the two germline ends. The CDR3 runs 14 residues. CDR3 region: CATAPQGGNQPQHF. The CDR3 DNA is TGTGCCACGGCACCCCAGGGAGGCAATCAGCCCCAGCATTTT.

V and J are TRBV6-1 and TRBJ2-3; 10 bases are shared with TRBD2. With 2 bases clipped from V and 2 bases from J, the junction kept 10 bases outside the gene matches. The CDR3 length is 18 residues. Germline CDR1 reads MNHNS; CDR2 reads SASEGT. The DNA for the CDR3 is TGTGCCAGCAGTGAAATAATGTGGCTAGCGGGGGCCACAGATACGCAGTATTTT. As protein: CASSEIMWLAGATDTQYF.

In the case of this clone: The likely explanation is a read error, given a far larger clone one base away. The sample holds other DNA sequences that translate to the same CDR3. The chain is built from TRBV18 and TRBJ2-5, with a weak D call TRBD2 (6 bases). The CDR3 sequence is 14 residues long. Trimming stripped 9 bases from V and 5 bases from J, with 19 bases between. CDR1 is KGHSH, CDR2 LQKENI, per germline. CDR3 residues: CASSPGTSQETQYF. The CDR3 nucleotides read TGTGCCAGTTCCCCCGGAACTAGCCAGGAGACCCAGTACTTC.

This chain connects TRBV30 to TRBJ2-3; 8 bases line up with TRBD2. With V trimmed by 6 bases and J by 4 bases, 3 bases remained unmatched. The CDR3 has 12 residues. The germline CDR1 and CDR2 sequences are GTSNPN and SVGIG (reference sequence). The CDR3 DNA follows: TGTGCCTGTCTAGCGGGTGCAGATACGCAGTATTTT. Amino acid sequence: CACLAGADTQYF. Complete variable domain (other parts from reference TRBV30 and TRBJ2-3): SQTIHQWPATLVQPVGSPLSLECTVEGTSNPNLYWYRQAAGRGLQLLFYSVGIGQISSEVPQNLSASRPQDRQFILSSKKLLLSDSGFYLCACLAGADTQYFGPGTRLTVL.

The V call is TRBV4-3, the J call TRBJ2-7, with unresolved D. In germline, CDR1 is LGHNA, CDR2 YSLEER. Trimming shortened V by 3 bases and J by 7 bases, and 16 bases separated the two germline ends. The CDR3 covers 14 residues. This CDR3 is CASSHAYLWDEQYF. For the CDR3, the DNA is TGCGCCAGCAGCCACGCCTACCTTTGGGATGAGCAGTACTTC.

The chain joins TRBV11-2 to TRBJ2-7; D ambiguous. The CDR3 has 13 residues. Germline CDR1 is SGHAT and CDR2 is FQNNGV. With 4 bases removed from V and 6 bases from J, the gap between germline ends came to 13 bases. The CDR3 protein is CASSWAEVGEQYF. In DNA, the CDR3 is TGTGCCAGCAGCTGGGCAGAGGTTGGCGAGCAGTACTTC. Full variable domain (rest looked up from reference TRBV11-2 and TRBJ2-7): EAGVAQSPRYKIIEKRQSVAFWCNPISGHATLYWYQQILGQGPKLLIQFQNNGVVDDSQLPKDRFSAERLKGVDSTLKIQPAKLEDSAVYLCASSWAEVGEQYFGPGTRLTVT.

The CDR3 loop reads CASSSDGIPDTQYF. The CDR3 DNA follows: TGTGCCAGCAGTTCGGACGGGATTCCAGATACGCAGTATTTT. The V call is TRBV27, the J call TRBJ2-3, with D possibly matching TRBD2 (5 bases). The CDR3 spans 14 residues. Trimming left V 4 bases short and J 4 bases short, with 12 bases between. The germline CDR1 and CDR2 sequences are MNHEY and SMNVEV (reference sequence).

The J gene is TRBJ2-5, the V gene TRBV11-2; 12 positions match TRBD2. The V gene's germline CDR1 is SGHAT and CDR2 FQNNGV. V dropped 0 bases and J dropped 2; count of bases not matched to a gene: 10. This CDR3 region has 19 residues. CDR3 nucleotide sequence: TGTGCCAGCAGCTTAGATCAATTGGGGACTAGCGGGCTTCAAGAGACCCAGTACTTC. As protein: CASSLDQLGTSGLQETQYF.

As for this clone: A much larger clone differs from this one at a single base, so this may be a read error. Additional DNA sequences in this sample encode the identical CDR3. The chain joins TRBV6-5 to TRBJ2-7; tentative D call: TRBD1 (6 bases). The V gene's germline CDR1 is MNHEY and CDR2 SVGAGI. This CDR3 is 15 amino acids long. The CDR3 loop reads CASSYRDGSSYEQYF. The CDR3 DNA sequence: TGTGCAAGCAGTTACAGGGACGGGTCCTCCTACGAGCAGTACTTC.

The genes are TRBV12-2 and TRBJ1-4. TRBV12-2 is termed a pseudogene. The CDR3 contains 17 residues. The CDR3 protein is CASRPGSGTHGNEKLFF. The CDR3 DNA sequence: TGTGCAAGTCGCCCTGGCTCTGGGACGCACGGTAATGAAAAACTGTTTTTT.

As regards this clone: One junction end does not reproduce the germline sequence, and a read error may be involved. The chain recombines TRBV28 with TRBJ2-7; TRBD1 aligns across 12 bases. Germline CDR1 MDHEN, CDR2 SYDVKM. The CDR3 is 19 amino acids. CDR3 protein: CASSLPGTGGHGTPYEQHF. The CDR3 DNA sequence: TGTGCCAGCAGTTTACCCGGGACAGGGGGCCACGGAACCCCCTACGAGCAGCACTTC.